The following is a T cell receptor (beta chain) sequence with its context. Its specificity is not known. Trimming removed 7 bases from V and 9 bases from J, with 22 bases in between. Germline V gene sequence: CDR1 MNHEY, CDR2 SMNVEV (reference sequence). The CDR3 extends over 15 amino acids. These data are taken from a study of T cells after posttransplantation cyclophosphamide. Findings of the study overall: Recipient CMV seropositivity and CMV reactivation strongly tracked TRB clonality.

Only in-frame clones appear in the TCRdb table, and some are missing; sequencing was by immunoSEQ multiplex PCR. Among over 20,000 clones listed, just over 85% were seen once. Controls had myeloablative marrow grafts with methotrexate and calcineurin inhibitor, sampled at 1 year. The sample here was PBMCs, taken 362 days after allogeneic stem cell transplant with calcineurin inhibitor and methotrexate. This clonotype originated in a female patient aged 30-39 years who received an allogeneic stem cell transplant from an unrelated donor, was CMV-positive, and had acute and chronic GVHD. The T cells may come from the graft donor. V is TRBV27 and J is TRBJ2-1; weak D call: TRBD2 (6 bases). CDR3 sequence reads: CASMSFGGSRGEQFF. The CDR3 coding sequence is TGTGCCAGCATGAGTTTTGGAGGGAGTCGGGGTGAGCAGTTCTTC.